The source of this T cell receptor (beta chain) is a study of control samples from healthy donors and cancer patients. Clones were read by immunoSEQ multiplex PCR, and TCRdb kept only the in-frame ones, dropping some. This table holds roughly 130,000 clones, about 93% found once. The CDR3 runs 15 residues. The germline V gene has CDR1 SGHRS and CDR2 YFSETQ. V trimming: 4 bases; J trimming: 3 bases; junction bases outside the gene matches: 7. Sequencing was performed on blood. This sequence was found in a man aged 18 to 29 in good health. The chain has TRBV5-1 and TRBJ2-5; TRBD2 matches at 9 bases. In DNA, the CDR3 is TGCGCCAGCAGCATACAGACTAGCGGTAAAGAGACCCAGTACTTC. Its protein is CASSIQTSGKETQYF.